Following are 21 T cell receptor beta chains from one sample sequenced in a study of CD8 T cells in Susac syndrome. An amount of RNA that ranged from about 0.45 to 1 ug was reverse transcribed with random hexamers. TCRdb analysed the immunoSEQ multiplex PCR reads with MiXCR anew, one entry per CDR3 protein. The profile shows about 300,000 distinct CDR3 sequences, roughly 85% of them singletons. Sequenced sample: CD8+ T cells from PBMCs. The receptors were sampled from a human donor with multiple sclerosis.

This chain connects TRBV15 to TRBJ1-5; 7 bases map to TRBD1. The V and J ends lost 6 bases and 0 bases, in that order; junction bases with no gene match: 8. Germline CDR1 is LNHNV and CDR2 is YYDKDF (reference sequence). The CDR3 covers 16 residues. The DNA for the CDR3 is TGTGCCACCAGAGACACAGGGGACTATAGCAATCAGCCCCAGCATTTT. The encoded protein is CATRDTGDYSNQPQHF.

This chain uses TRBV29-1 with TRBJ2-1; D remains unclear. V was clipped by 0 bases and J by 4 bases, with 16 bases between them. Germline CDR1 is SQVTM and CDR2 is ANQGSEA. The CDR3 length is 16 residues. The CDR3 DNA reads as TGCAGCGTTGAAGATCATCAGGAAAGCACGTACAATGAGCAGTTCTTC. Translating it yields CSVEDHQESTYNEQFF.

This chain joins TRBV20-1 and TRBJ2-7; tentative D call: TRBD2 (6 bases). CDR1 is DFQATT, CDR2 SNEGSKA, per germline (reference sequence). Trimming stripped 1 base from V and 0 bases from J, with 13 bases between. CDR3 length equals 15 residues. CDR3 amino acids: CSARGAGGTSYEQYF. DNA for the CDR3: TGCAGTGCTAGAGGGGCGGGCGGGACCTCCTACGAGCAGTACTTC.

The rearrangement links TRBV6-5 to TRBJ1-1; maybe TRBD1 (5 bases). The CDR3 runs 14 residues. From germline, CDR1 is MNHEY and CDR2 SVGAGI. The V end lost 0 bases, the J end lost 7 bases, and 12 bases lay between the germline ends. CDR3 coding DNA: TGTGCCAGCAGTTACTCCCCGGGACGGAGTGAAGCTTTCTTT. Its protein is CASSYSPGRSEAFF.

The V and J genes are TRBV29-1 and TRBJ1-2; tentative D call: TRBD1 (6 bases). Germline V gene lookup returns CDR1 SQVTM and CDR2 ANQGSEA. The CDR3 length is 11 residues. V lost 7 bases, J lost 4 bases, and 10 bases lay in between. In DNA form, the CDR3 reads TGCAGCGAAAGGACAGTCTATGGCTACACCTTC. Encoded protein: CSERTVYGYTF.

The chain couples TRBV2 to TRBJ2-7; 8 bases align to TRBD2. CDR1 and CDR2 from the germline V gene are SNHLY and FYNNEI. The length of the CDR3 is 15 residues. V dropped 2 bases and J dropped 3; count of bases not matched to a gene: 6. The CDR3 nucleotides are TGTGCCAGCAGTGAAATTGATAGCGGGAACTACGAGCAGTACTTC. Encoded protein: CASSEIDSGNYEQYF.

The gene calls are TRBV6-2 or TRBV6-3 and TRBJ2-3; 11 nucleotides match TRBD2. V shed 5 bases, J shed 2 bases, and the junction held 15 bases outside the gene matches. The CDR3 loop spans 19 amino acids. Germline values: CDR1 MNHEY, CDR2 SVGEGT. Here the CDR3 reads CASSTTSGGLHSSTDTQYF. CDR3 nucleotide sequence: TGTGCCAGCAGTACAACTAGCGGGGGCCTCCACTCCTCCACAGATACGCAGTATTTT.

This clonotype has only one observation. The chain has TRBV7-9 and TRBJ1-2, with 7 bases fitting TRBD1. The CDR3 spans 14 residues. Trimming removed 4 bases from V and 2 bases from J; junction bases left unmatched: 4. Germline CDR1 SEHNR, CDR2 FQNEAQ (reference sequence). The DNA for the CDR3 is TGTGCCAGCAGCTCGACAGGGAGCAACTATGGCTACACCTTC. It is translated as CASSSTGSNYGYTF. The full variable domain, with the rest looked up from reference TRBV7-9 and TRBJ1-2, is DTGVSQNPRHKITKRGQNVTFRCDPISEHNRLYWYRQTLGQGPEFLTYFQNEAQLEKSRLLSDRFSAERPKGSFSTLEIQRTEQGDSAMYLCASSSTGSNYGYTFGSGTRLTVV.

The V and J genes are TRBV2 and TRBJ2-1; D is possibly TRBD1 (6 bases). The CDR3 is 12 amino acids. Trimming shortened V by 10 bases and J by 4 bases, and 11 bases separated the two germline ends. The germline CDR1 and CDR2 sequences are SNHLY and FYNNEI. CDR3 region: CAKERGYNEQFF. The CDR3 nucleotides read TGTGCCAAAGAGAGGGGGTACAATGAGCAGTTCTTC.

The chain has TRBV6-5 and TRBJ2-6, with D tentatively TRBD1 (5 bases). V lost 0 bases to trimming and J lost 0 bases, with 9 bases between them. The CDR3 totals 17 residues. The germline V gene has CDR1 MNHEY and CDR2 SVGAGI. The CDR3 DNA is TGTGCCAGCAGTTACTCGACAGACAGCTCTGGGGCCAACGTCCTGACTTTC. Residues: CASSYSTDSSGANVLTF.

This chain links TRBV7-6 with TRBJ2-7; weak D call: TRBD2 (6 bases). Germline V CDR1 and CDR2: SGHVS, FNYEAQ. V was cut by 1 base and J by 6 bases, with 16 bases left in between. This CDR3 comprises 15 residues. The CDR3 sequence is CASSLGGGIGIEQYF. CDR3 nucleotide sequence: TGTGCCAGCAGCTTAGGGGGCGGGATTGGAATCGAGCAGTACTTC.

As DNA, the CDR3 is TGCAGTGCTAGAGATCTCCAGAACCTCAACGAGCAGTACTTC. This gives the protein CSARDLQNLNEQYF. The V gene is TRBV20-1, the J gene TRBJ2-7, with D hard to call. Deletions cut 0 bases from V and 5 bases from J, with 14 bases between. CDR1 is DFQATT and CDR2 is SNEGSKA in the germline V gene (reference sequence). The CDR3 spans 14 residues.

Concerning this clonotype itself: Here the CDR3 omits its conserved ending phenylalanine or tryptophan, so a read error is the likely source. This rearrangement joins TRBV27 to TRBJ2-1; D may be TRBD1 or TRBD2 (6 bases each). In germline, CDR1 is MNHEY, CDR2 SMNVEV (reference sequence). The CDR3 has 13 amino acids. The V and J ends lost 1 base and 9 bases respectively, with 10 bases between them. Here the CDR3 DNA reads TGTGCCAGCAGTTTATTACAGGGAGGTGAGCAGTTCGTC. Translated, it gives CASSLLQGGEQFV.

This rearrangement joins TRBV6-5 to TRBJ1-1; D remains unclear. Trimming pared 8 bases from V and 3 bases from J, leaving 19 bases between. CDR3 length equals 15 residues. Germline V lookup: CDR1 MNHEY, CDR2 SVGAGI. This CDR3 is CASYAGVGRYTEAFF. The DNA for the CDR3 is TGTGCCAGCTATGCCGGGGTCGGAAGGTACACTGAAGCTTTCTTT.

The CDR3: CASSQEGQGLRGYTF. The CDR3 nucleotides read TGCGCCAGCAGCCAAGAAGGGCAGGGCCTCCGCGGCTACACCTTC. V is TRBV4-1 and J is TRBJ1-2, with D tentatively TRBD1 (5 bases). CDR3 length equals 15 residues. V dropped 0 bases and J dropped 8 bases, with 16 bases sitting between them. Germline V gives CDR1 MGHRA, CDR2 YSYEKL.

The V and J genes are TRBV14 and TRBJ2-1; TRBD2 matches 12 bases. This CDR3 region has 22 residues. Germline V gene lookup returns CDR1 SGHDN and CDR2 FVKESK. The V segment lost 0 bases and the J segment 0 bases; nucleotides outside the gene matches: 15. This CDR3 reads CASSQEGSTSGSPLSSYNEQFF. The CDR3 region has the DNA TGTGCCAGCAGCCAAGAAGGTTCGACTAGCGGGAGCCCTCTAAGCTCCTACAATGAGCAGTTCTTC. Variable domain in full (rest from reference TRBV14 and TRBJ2-1): EAGVTQFPSHSVIEKGQTVTLRCDPISGHDNLYWYRRVMGKEIKFLLHFVKESKQDESGMPNNRFLAERTGGTYSTLKVQPAELEDSGVYFCASSQEGSTSGSPLSSYNEQFFGPGTRLTVL.

The rearrangement uses TRBV27 and TRBJ2-1; D remains ambiguous. V shed 3 bases and J shed 6 bases, with 15 bases lying between them. The CDR3 contains 15 residues. The germline CDR1 and CDR2 sequences are MNHEY and SMNVEV (reference sequence). The CDR3 nucleotides read TGTGCCAGCAGTTTTGGGGTTTCGGAAGGCAATGAGCAGTTCTTC. Translated: CASSFGVSEGNEQFF.

This clonotype was picked up one time. This chain uses TRBV6-1 with TRBJ2-1; unclear D gene. V lost 7 bases to trimming and J lost 5 bases, with 15 bases between them. CDR1 is MNHNS and CDR2 is SASEGT in the germline V gene. The CDR3 length is 14 residues. In nucleotides, the CDR3 is TGTGCCAGCACGGGCGGCGGTTCCCACAATGAGCAGTTCTTC. This codes for CASTGGGSHNEQFF.

V usage is TRBV9 and J usage is TRBJ1-2, with D possibly TRBD1 on 6 matching bases. V lost 0 bases, J lost 4 bases, and 13 bases lay in between. This CDR3 has 15 residues. Germline CDR1 SGDLS, CDR2 YYNGEE. The DNA of the CDR3 is TGTGCCAGCAGCGTAGGGGGGCCGAGTGGCTATGGCTACACCTTC. Its protein product is CASSVGGPSGYGYTF.

The gene calls are TRBV12-3 or TRBV12-4 and TRBJ2-2; 7 bases line up with TRBD1. This CDR3 is built from 14 residues. Germline trimming cut 4 bases from V and 2 bases from J; bases unmatched to any gene: 1. DNA for the CDR3: TGTGCCAGCAGTTGGGACAGTAACACCGGGGAGCTGTTTTTT. Residues: CASSWDSNTGELFF.

V is TRBV30 and J is TRBJ2-1, with TRBD2 matching 15 bases. The germline CDR1 and CDR2 sequences are GTSNPN and SVGIG (reference sequence). CDR3 length: 17 amino acids. The J segment lost 6 bases and the V segment lost 3 bases, leaving 9 bases of the junction unmatched. The CDR3: CAWRAGTSGRFFNEQFF. CDR3 DNA: TGTGCCTGGAGAGCCGGGACTAGCGGGAGGTTTTTCAATGAGCAGTTCTTC. The variable domain in full, with the rest retrieved from reference TRBV30 and TRBJ2-1, is SQTIHQWPATLVQPVGSPLSLECTVEGTSNPNLYWYRQAAGRGLQLLFYSVGIGQISSEVPQNLSASRPQDRQFILSSKKLLLSDSGFYLCAWRAGTSGRFFNEQFFGPGTRLTVL.